This TCR beta chain was sequenced during a study of siplizumab effects on memory and regulatory T cells. Details on this clone: Its antigen remains unknown.

For over 5 days at 37°C, the mixed lymphocyte reaction cells were kept in coculture. Study-wide results and limits: Memory cells seemed less diverse than naive T cells, which seemed major alloresponse contributors. Whether proliferating Tregs in siplizumab cultures suppress was not functionally confirmed.

Assayed TCR templates numbered 90,000 to 100,000 for each sample. Libraries were prepared by immunoSEQ multiplex PCR; TCRdb keeps only in-frame clonotypes and omits some of them. The table lists approximately 5,700 clones, about 50% of them singletons, with 75% to 85% in the top ten. The receptor was derived from a human donor in good health; the cells came from an allogeneic mixed lymphocyte reaction. Some clones in this sample may be carry-over from other donors' samples. Sequencing used CFSE-low (dividing) CD8+ T cells sorted from an allogeneic mixed lymphocyte reaction.

The CDR3: CASSMIFLGSYEQYF. Here the CDR3 DNA reads TGTGCCAGTAGTATGATCTTCTTAGGTTCCTACGAGCAGTACTTC. V and J are TRBV19 and TRBJ2-7; D gene ambiguous. V lost 3 bases and J lost 1, with 13 bases in between. The CDR3 has 15 residues. Germline CDR1 and CDR2: LNHDA and SQIVND (reference sequence).